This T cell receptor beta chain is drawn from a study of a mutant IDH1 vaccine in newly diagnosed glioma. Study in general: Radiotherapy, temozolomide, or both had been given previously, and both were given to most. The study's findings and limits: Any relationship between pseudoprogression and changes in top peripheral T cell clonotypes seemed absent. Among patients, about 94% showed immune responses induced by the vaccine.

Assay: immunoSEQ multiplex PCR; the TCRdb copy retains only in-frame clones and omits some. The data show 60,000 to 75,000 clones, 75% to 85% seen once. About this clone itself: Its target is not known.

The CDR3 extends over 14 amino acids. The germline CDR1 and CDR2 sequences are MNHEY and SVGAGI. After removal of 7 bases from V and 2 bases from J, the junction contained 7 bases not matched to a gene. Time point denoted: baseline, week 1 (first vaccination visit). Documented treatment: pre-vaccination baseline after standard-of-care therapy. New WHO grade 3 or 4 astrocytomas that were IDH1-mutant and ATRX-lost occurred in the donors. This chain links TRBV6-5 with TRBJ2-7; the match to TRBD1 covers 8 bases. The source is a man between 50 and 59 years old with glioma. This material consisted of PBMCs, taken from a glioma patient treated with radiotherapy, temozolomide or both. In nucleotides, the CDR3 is TGTGCCAGCAAATCGGACAGGGAACCCTACGAGCAGTACTTC. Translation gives CASKSDREPYEQYF.